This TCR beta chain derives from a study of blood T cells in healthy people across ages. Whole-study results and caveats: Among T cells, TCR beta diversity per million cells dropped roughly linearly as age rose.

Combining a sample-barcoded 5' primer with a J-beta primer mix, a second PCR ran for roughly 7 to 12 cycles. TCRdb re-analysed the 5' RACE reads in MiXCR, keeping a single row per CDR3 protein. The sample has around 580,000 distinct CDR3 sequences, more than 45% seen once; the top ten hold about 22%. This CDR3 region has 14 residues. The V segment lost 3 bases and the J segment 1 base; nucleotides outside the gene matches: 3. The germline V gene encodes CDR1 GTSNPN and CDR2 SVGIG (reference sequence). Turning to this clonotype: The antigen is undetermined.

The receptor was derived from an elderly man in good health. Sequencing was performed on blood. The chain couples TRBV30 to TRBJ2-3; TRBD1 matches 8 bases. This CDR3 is CAWSSGQGTDTQYF. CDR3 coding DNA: TGTGCCTGGAGCTCGGGACAGGGCACAGATACGCAGTATTTT.